A single sample gave rise to the 25 T cell receptor beta chains below, sequenced in a study of technical replicates of blood from a few donors. Assay used: immunoSEQ multiplex PCR; TCRdb lists only in-frame clones, some missing. Found here are about 80,000 clones, less than 95% of them singletons; the top ten hold under 0.4%. The specimen was T cells isolated from PBMCs. These receptors were collected from a human donor in good health.

This rearrangement joins TRBV11-2 to TRBJ2-7; 8 bases fit TRBD2. V lost 4 bases and J lost 2; bases outside the gene matches: 10. CDR1 SGHAT and CDR2 FQNNGV come from the germline V gene. The CDR3 sequence is 16 residues long. The CDR3 spells CASSSTGGSATYEQYF. The CDR3 nucleotides read TGTGCCAGCAGCTCCACGGGGGGGAGCGCAACCTACGAGCAGTACTTC.

CDR3 coding DNA: TGCAGCGTTGAGCCGTTGACAGCGAACACTGAAGCTTTCTTT. This sequence encodes CSVEPLTANTEAFF. This chain joins TRBV29-1 and TRBJ1-1; perhaps TRBD1 as D (5 bases). The V end lost 3 bases, the J end lost 1 base, and 12 bases lay between the germline ends. The germline V gene encodes CDR1 SQVTM and CDR2 ANQGSEA. The CDR3 loop spans 14 amino acids.

The DNA of the CDR3 is TGTGCCTGGAGTACCGAGGACTCCCAGGAGCAGTACTTC. As protein: CAWSTEDSQEQYF. This chain connects TRBV30 to TRBJ2-7; D may be TRBD2 (5 bases). The CDR3 sequence is 13 residues long. Germline CDR1 reads GTSNPN; CDR2 reads SVGIG (reference sequence). Trimming took off 2 bases at V and 7 bases at J, with 15 bases between the two ends.

This clone was observed a single time. The genes are TRBV28 and TRBJ1-1; D remains ambiguous. V dropped 3 bases and J dropped 7 bases, with 9 bases sitting between them. Germline CDR1 is MDHEN and CDR2 is SYDVKM. The CDR3 extends over 12 amino acids. As DNA, the CDR3 is TGTGCCAGCAGTTTCCAGGCAGGTGAAGCTTTCTTT. It encodes CASSFQAGEAFF.

This chain joins TRBV28 and TRBJ1-2; 9 bases fit TRBD1. Germline loops: CDR1 MDHEN, CDR2 SYDVKM. V trimming: 6 bases; J trimming: 8 bases; junction bases outside the gene matches: 4. The CDR3 loop spans 12 amino acids. CDR3 in DNA: TGTGCCAGCAGGCCCGGGACAGGGGGCTACACCTTC. Translated: CASRPGTGGYTF.

The chain links TRBV7-9 to TRBJ1-2; D is possibly TRBD1 (5 bases). Germline values: CDR1 SEHNR, CDR2 FQNEAQ (reference sequence). This CDR3 spans 14 amino acids. The ends were cut back, 1 base at V and 4 bases at J, with 10 bases in the middle. The CDR3: CASSLEEGLYGYTF. CDR3 bases: TGTGCCAGCAGCTTAGAGGAGGGGCTCTATGGCTACACCTTC.

J is TRBJ2-5 and V is TRBV28; D remains ambiguous. CDR1 and CDR2 (germline): MDHEN, SYDVKM. Trimming pared 6 bases from V and 4 bases from J, leaving 24 bases between. CDR3 size: 17 residues. The CDR3: CASRFRPNRSPGETQYF. CDR3 DNA: TGTGCCAGCAGATTCCGCCCTAATCGGTCCCCAGGAGAGACCCAGTACTTC.

The genes are TRBV5-4 and TRBJ2-5; maybe TRBD1 (6 bases). This CDR3 has 12 residues. The V gene lost 10 bases and the J gene lost 2 bases, with 12 bases spanning the gap. Germline assignment: CDR1 SGHNT and CDR2 YYREEE (reference sequence). CDR3 residues: CAFGTSQETQYF. The CDR3 region has the DNA TGTGCCTTTGGGACATCTCAAGAGACCCAGTACTTC. The whole variable domain, filled in from reference TRBV5-4 and TRBJ2-5, reads ETGVTQSPTHLIKTRGQQVTLRCSSQSGHNTVSWYQQALGQGPQFIFQYYREEENGRGNFPPRFSGLQFPNYSSELNVNALELDDSALYLCAFGTSQETQYFGPGTRLLVL.

V and J are TRBV5-1 and TRBJ2-1; 7 nucleotides align to TRBD1. Trimming took 2 bases from V and 9 from J; bases not matched to a gene: 2. This CDR3 is 12 amino acids long. Per the germline V gene, CDR1 is SGHRS and CDR2 is YFSETQ. CDR3 protein: CASSFDRVEQFF. CDR3 coding DNA: TGCGCCAGCAGCTTTGACAGGGTTGAGCAGTTCTTC. Together with reference TRBV5-1 and TRBJ2-1, the CDR3 gives the full variable domain: KAGVTQTPRYLIKTRGQQVTLSCSPISGHRSVSWYQQTPGQGLQFLFEYFSETQRNKGNFPGRFSGRQFSNSRSEMNVSTLELGDSALYLCASSFDRVEQFFGPGTRLTVL.

This chain links TRBV4-2 with TRBJ2-6, with 8 nucleotides matching TRBD2. J gave up 8 bases and V 4 bases, and 7 bases lay outside the gene matches. From germline, CDR1 is LGHNA and CDR2 YNFKEQ. The CDR3 covers 15 residues. CDR3 sequence (DNA): TGTGCCAGCAGCCCACGGGGGGGAGGGACCAACGTCCTGACTTTC. This sequence encodes CASSPRGGGTNVLTF.

This clone showed up just once. This rearrangement joins TRBV28 to TRBJ1-1; D is perhaps TRBD1 (6 bases). V was pared by 4 bases and J by 1 base, with 7 bases between. Looked up from germline, CDR1 is MDHEN and CDR2 is SYDVKM. The CDR3 totals 13 residues. The CDR3 DNA is TGTGCCAGCAGTTGGACAGAGAACACTGAAGCTTTCTTT. Its protein is CASSWTENTEAFF. Full variable domain (rest looked up from reference TRBV28 and TRBJ1-1): DVKVTQSSRYLVKRTGEKVFLECVQDMDHENMFWYRQDPGLGLRLIYFSYDVKMKEKGDIPEGYSVSREKKERFSLILESASTNQTSMYLCASSWTENTEAFFGQGTRLTVV.

V gene TRBV7-2 combines with J gene TRBJ2-2; the D is unclear. Germline CDR1 is SGHTA and CDR2 is FQGNSA. The V end was cut by 1 base, the J end by 8 bases, with 8 bases between. This CDR3 contains 13 residues. The CDR3 coding sequence is TGTGCCAGCAGCTTAGTGGAGAGAGGGGAGCTGTTTTTT. Translation gives CASSLVERGELFF.

This clone was picked up one time. The chain is built from TRBV6-5 and TRBJ2-1; 14 bases align to TRBD2. The CDR3 is made up of 14 amino acids. Germline loops: CDR1 MNHEY, CDR2 SVGAGI. V lost 8 bases and J lost 9; bases outside the gene matches: 6. Here the CDR3 reads CASHGTSGSGEQFF. The CDR3 DNA reads as TGTGCCAGCCACGGGACTAGCGGGAGTGGTGAGCAGTTCTTC.

By proportion, this clone is medium-sized (0.01 to 0.1%). The rearrangement uses TRBV25-1 and TRBJ2-7, with 12 bases matching TRBD2. The CDR3 is 13 residues long. Germline values: CDR1 MGHDK, CDR2 SYGVNS. V lost 8 bases, J lost 3 bases, and 2 bases stayed unmatched. The CDR3 here is CASGLAGNYEQYF. CDR3 bases: TGTGCCAGCGGACTAGCGGGAAACTACGAGCAGTACTTC.

The chain employs TRBV5-6 and TRBJ2-3; 9 nucleotides align to TRBD2. V trimming: 1 base; J trimming: 1 base; junction bases outside the gene matches: 4. The germline V gene encodes CDR1 SGHDT and CDR2 YYEEEE. This CDR3 is built from 16 residues. CDR3 DNA sequence: TGTGCCAGCAGCTTGATTTGGACTAGCGGCACAGATACGCAGTATTTT. Translated: CASSLIWTSGTDTQYF.

The chain employs TRBV10-1 and TRBJ1-2; TRBD1 agrees at 7 bases. Germline V gives CDR1 WNHNN, CDR2 SYGVQD (reference sequence). The trim removed 6 bases at V and 8 bases at J, leaving 6 bases unmatched. The CDR3 runs 12 residues. This chain's CDR3 is CASRRGRDGYTF. The CDR3 coding sequence is TGCGCCAGCAGAAGGGGGCGCGACGGCTACACCTTC.

The chain joins TRBV4-3 to TRBJ2-1, with D uncertain. Looked up from germline, CDR1 is LGHNA and CDR2 is YSLEER. The CDR3 length is 14 residues. V dropped 2 bases and J dropped 0 bases, with 5 bases sitting between them. CDR3 in amino acids: CASSQYSSYNEQFF. CDR3 sequence (DNA): TGCGCCAGCAGCCAATACAGCTCCTACAATGAGCAGTTCTTC.

CDR3 region: CASGSGEVDFNTEAFF. DNA of the CDR3: TGTGCCAGCGGGTCGGGGGAGGTTGACTTTAACACTGAAGCTTTCTTT. The chain uses TRBV9 and TRBJ1-1; D perhaps matches TRBD1 (5 bases). Germline V gene data show CDR1 as SGDLS and CDR2 as YYNGEE. With 7 bases removed from V and 2 bases from J, the gap between germline ends came to 21 bases. CDR3 length: 16 residues.

V is TRBV6-6 and J is TRBJ2-7, with 9 bases identical to TRBD1. The CDR3 length is 15 residues. Per the germline V gene, CDR1 is MNHNY and CDR2 is SVGAGI (reference sequence). V was pared by 2 bases and J by 0 bases, with 2 bases of the junction left unmatched. In DNA, the CDR3 is TGTGCCAGCAGTTACGGGACAGGGAGCTCCTACGAGCAGTACTTC. It encodes CASSYGTGSSYEQYF.

This chain joins TRBV6-5 and TRBJ2-1; 8 bases align to TRBD1. The germline gives CDR1 MNHEY, CDR2 SVGAGI. Unmatched junction bases numbered 4, after V lost 9 bases and J lost 3 bases. CDR3 size: 13 residues. The CDR3 nucleotides are TGTGCCAGTGAGGGGACAGGCTACAATGAGCAGTTCTTC. Protein sequence: CASEGTGYNEQFF.

J is TRBJ1-1 and V is TRBV28, with a possible D match to TRBD1 (6 bases). Between the trimmed V and J ends, which lost 3 bases and 1 base, there was a span of 12 bases. Germline CDR1 reads MDHEN; CDR2 reads SYDVKM. This CDR3 is built from 15 residues. Here the CDR3 reads CASSFLDSRNTEAFF. The CDR3 DNA sequence: TGTGCCAGCAGTTTTTTGGACAGCCGGAACACTGAAGCTTTCTTT.

The chain joins TRBV28 to TRBJ1-3; perhaps TRBD1 as D (6 bases). The CDR3 is 15 residues long. Trimming pared 8 bases from V and 4 bases from J, leaving 18 bases between. Germline CDR1 reads MDHEN; CDR2 reads SYDVKM. The CDR3 DNA sequence: TGTGCCAGCGGGAAAGGGGGTTCTTCCGGAAACACCATATATTTT. Protein product: CASGKGGSSGNTIYF. Using reference TRBV28 and TRBJ1-3 for the parts outside the CDR3, the full variable domain is DVKVTQSSRYLVKRTGEKVFLECVQDMDHENMFWYRQDPGLGLRLIYFSYDVKMKEKGDIPEGYSVSREKKERFSLILESASTNQTSMYLCASGKGGSSGNTIYFGEGSWLTVV.

V is TRBV5-4 and J is TRBJ1-2; 12 bases agree with TRBD1. This CDR3 is built from 15 residues. With V trimmed by 5 bases and J by 5 bases, 7 bases remained unmatched. Germline V lookup: CDR1 SGHNT, CDR2 YYREEE (reference sequence). The CDR3 nucleotides read TGTGCCAGCAGGGGGACAGGGGGCACGTCGTATGGCTACACCTTC. Amino acid sequence: CASRGTGGTSYGYTF.

The rearrangement joins TRBV6-1 to TRBJ2-3; 11 bases match TRBD2. The V and J ends lost 0 bases and 3 bases, in that order; junction bases with no gene match: 2. The CDR3 has 16 amino acids. The germline CDR1 and CDR2 sequences are MNHNS and SASEGT. The DNA of the CDR3 is TGTGCCAGCAGTGAAGCCCTAGCGGGAGGAACAGATACGCAGTATTTT. Its protein product is CASSEALAGGTDTQYF.

The rearrangement links TRBV15 to TRBJ1-1; D uncertain. Germline V lookup: CDR1 LNHNV, CDR2 YYDKDF (reference sequence). This CDR3 has 13 amino acids. V dropped 1 base and J dropped 3 bases, with 6 bases sitting between them. CDR3 sequence: CATSRVRYTEAFF. The CDR3 DNA sequence: TGTGCCACCAGCAGAGTCAGGTACACTGAAGCTTTCTTT.